One and the same sample provided the 6 T cell receptor beta chains below, sequenced in a study of OX40 agonist ivuxolimab in advanced cancers. TCRdb keeps only in-frame clones here, not all; method: immunoSEQ multiplex PCR. The sample comprises some 13,000 clones, more than 75% of which are singletons, and less than 80% rests with the top ten. The material sequenced was CD4+ or CD8+ T cells sorted from blood, taken in a trial of the OX40 agonist ivuxolimab. These receptors were collected from an adult with an advanced solid tumor such as melanoma, head and neck, liver or kidney cancer.

This chain connects TRBV25-1 to TRBJ1-4; 7 nucleotides align to TRBD1. The V segment lost 3 bases and the J segment 5 bases; nucleotides outside the gene matches: 3. CDR3 length: 14 residues. CDR1 is MGHDK, CDR2 SYGVNS, per germline. As DNA, the CDR3 is TGTGCCAGCAGTGACGGGACAGACAATGAAAAACTGTTTTTT. This sequence encodes CASSDGTDNEKLFF.

The rearrangement links TRBV10-1 to TRBJ1-2; 10 bases are a match to TRBD1. Germline V lookup: CDR1 WNHNN, CDR2 SYGVQD (reference sequence). V dropped 0 bases and J dropped 4; count of bases not matched to a gene: 5. The CDR3 totals 16 residues. The CDR3 bases are TGCGCCAGCAGTGAGTCCGACAGGGGGCCTCTCTATGGCTACACCTTC. Its protein is CASSESDRGPLYGYTF.

The gene calls are TRBV21-1 and TRBJ1-4; the table's D call, TRBD1, was not checked against the DNA. TRBV21-1 is an annotated pseudogene. The CDR3 contains 16 residues. The CDR3, as DNA: TGTGCCAGCAGCAAACGGAAAGACAGGAATAATGAAAAACTGTTTTTT. This sequence encodes CASSKRKDRNNEKLFF.

The V gene is TRBV7-9, the J gene TRBJ1-3, with D maybe TRBD1 (6 bases). Between the trimmed V and J ends, which lost 5 bases and 2 bases, there was a span of 16 bases. Germline V gene sequence: CDR1 SEHNR, CDR2 FQNEAQ (reference sequence). The CDR3 extends over 16 amino acids. CDR3 nucleotide sequence: TGTGCCAGCAGCCAGAGCACCGGGACAACTGGAAACACCATATATTTT. It codes for CASSQSTGTTGNTIYF.

The chain recombines TRBV7-9 with TRBJ2-7; D is possibly TRBD1 or TRBD2 (5 bases each). The V and J ends lost 3 bases and 4 bases respectively, with 19 bases between them. The CDR3 contains 16 residues. Germline V gives CDR1 SEHNR, CDR2 FQNEAQ (reference sequence). The CDR3 bases are TGTGCCAGCAGCTTTAATCCGTCGGGACCAGGTTACGAGCAGTACTTC. This codes for CASSFNPSGPGYEQYF.

This chain joins TRBV19 and TRBJ2-3, with D perhaps being TRBD1 or TRBD2 (5 bases each). Trimming cost V 5 bases and J 3 bases, with 12 bases left between them. Germline CDR1 and CDR2: LNHDA and SQIVND (reference sequence). The CDR3 has 14 residues. CDR3 bases: TGTGCCAGTAGTTGGACATGGGGGACAGATACGCAGTATTTT. Amino acids: CASSWTWGTDTQYF.